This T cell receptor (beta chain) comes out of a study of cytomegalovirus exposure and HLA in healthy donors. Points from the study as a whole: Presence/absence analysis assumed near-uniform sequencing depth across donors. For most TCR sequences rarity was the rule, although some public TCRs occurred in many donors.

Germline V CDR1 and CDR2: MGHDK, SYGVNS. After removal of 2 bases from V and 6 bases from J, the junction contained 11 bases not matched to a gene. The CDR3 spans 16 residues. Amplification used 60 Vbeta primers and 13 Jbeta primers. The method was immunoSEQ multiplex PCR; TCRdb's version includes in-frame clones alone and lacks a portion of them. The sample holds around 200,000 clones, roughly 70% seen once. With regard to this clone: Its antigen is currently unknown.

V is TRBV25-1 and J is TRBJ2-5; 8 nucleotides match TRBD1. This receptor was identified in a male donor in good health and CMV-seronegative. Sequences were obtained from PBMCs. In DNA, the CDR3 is TGTGCCAGCAGTGAAGGCCGCGACAGGGGCATAAAGACCCAGTACTTC. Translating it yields CASSEGRDRGIKTQYF.